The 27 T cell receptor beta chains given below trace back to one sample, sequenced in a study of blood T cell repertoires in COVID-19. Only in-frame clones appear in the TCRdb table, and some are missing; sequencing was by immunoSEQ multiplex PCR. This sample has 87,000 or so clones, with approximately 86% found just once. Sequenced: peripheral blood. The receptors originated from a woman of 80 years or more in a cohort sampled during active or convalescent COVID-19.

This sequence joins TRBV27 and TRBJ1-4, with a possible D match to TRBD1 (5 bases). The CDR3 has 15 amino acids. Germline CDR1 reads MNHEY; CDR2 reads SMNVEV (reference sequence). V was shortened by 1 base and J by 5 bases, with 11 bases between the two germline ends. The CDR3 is CASSLWGEGNEKLFF. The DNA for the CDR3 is TGTGCCAGCAGTTTATGGGGGGAAGGCAATGAAAAACTGTTTTTT.

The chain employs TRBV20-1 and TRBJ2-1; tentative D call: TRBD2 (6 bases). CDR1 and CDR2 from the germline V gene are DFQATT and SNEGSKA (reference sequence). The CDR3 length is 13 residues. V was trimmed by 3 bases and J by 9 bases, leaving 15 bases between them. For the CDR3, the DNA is TGCAGTGCTAGTCGCGCGGGACGGGGTGAGCAGTTCTTC. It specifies CSASRAGRGEQFF.

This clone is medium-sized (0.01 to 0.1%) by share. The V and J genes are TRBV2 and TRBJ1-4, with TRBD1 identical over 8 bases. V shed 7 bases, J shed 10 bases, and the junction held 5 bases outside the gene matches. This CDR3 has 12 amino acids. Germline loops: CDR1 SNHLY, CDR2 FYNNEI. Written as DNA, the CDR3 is TGTGCCAGCACCCCCGACAGGGGAAAACTGTTTTTT. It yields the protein CASTPDRGKLFF.

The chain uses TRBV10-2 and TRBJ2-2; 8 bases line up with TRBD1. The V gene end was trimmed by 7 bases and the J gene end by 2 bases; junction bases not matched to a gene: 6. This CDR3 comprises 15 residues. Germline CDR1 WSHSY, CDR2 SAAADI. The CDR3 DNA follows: TGCGCCAGCAAGATAGGACAGGGTAACACCGGGGAGCTGTTTTTT. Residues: CASKIGQGNTGELFF.

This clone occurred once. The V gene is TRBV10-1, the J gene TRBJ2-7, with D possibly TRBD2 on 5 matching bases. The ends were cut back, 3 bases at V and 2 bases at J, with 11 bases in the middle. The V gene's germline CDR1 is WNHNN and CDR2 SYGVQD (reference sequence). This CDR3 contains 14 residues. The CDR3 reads CASSELGEAYEQYV. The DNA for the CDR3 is TGCGCCAGCAGTGAACTGGGAGAAGCCTACGAGCAGTACGTC.

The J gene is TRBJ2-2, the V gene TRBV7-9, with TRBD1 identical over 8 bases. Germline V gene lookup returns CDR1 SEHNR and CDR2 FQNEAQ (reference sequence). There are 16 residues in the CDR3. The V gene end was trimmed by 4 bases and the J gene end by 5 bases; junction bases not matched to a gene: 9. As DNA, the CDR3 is TGTGCCAGCAGCTCGACAGACAGGGGTTTTACCGGGGAGCTGTTTTTT. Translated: CASSSTDRGFTGELFF.

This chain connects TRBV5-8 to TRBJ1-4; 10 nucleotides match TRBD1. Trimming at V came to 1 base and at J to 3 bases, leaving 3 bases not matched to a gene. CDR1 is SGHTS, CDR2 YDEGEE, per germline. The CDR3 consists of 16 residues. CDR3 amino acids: CASSLPGQGANEKLFF. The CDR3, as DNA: TGTGCCAGCAGCTTGCCCGGACAGGGGGCTAATGAAAAACTGTTTTTT. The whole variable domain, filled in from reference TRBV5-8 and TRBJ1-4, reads EAGVTQSPTHLIKTRGQQATLRCSPISGHTSVYWYQQALGLGLQFLLWYDEGEERNRGNFPPRFSGRQFPNYSSELNVNALELEDSALYLCASSLPGQGANEKLFFGSGTQLSVL.

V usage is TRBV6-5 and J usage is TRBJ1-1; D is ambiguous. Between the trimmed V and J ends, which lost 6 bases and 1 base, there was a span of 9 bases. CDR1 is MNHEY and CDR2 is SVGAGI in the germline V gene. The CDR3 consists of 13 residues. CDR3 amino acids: CASRLDTNTEAFF. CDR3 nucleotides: TGTGCCAGCAGACTCGACACGAACACTGAAGCTTTCTTT.

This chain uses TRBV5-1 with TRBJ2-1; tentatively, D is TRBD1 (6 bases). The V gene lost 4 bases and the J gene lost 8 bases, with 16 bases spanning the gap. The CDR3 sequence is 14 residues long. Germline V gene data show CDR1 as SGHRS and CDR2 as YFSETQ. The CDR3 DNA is TGCGCCAGCAGCCTGTTACAGGGCGGCTATGAGCAGTTCTTC. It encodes CASSLLQGGYEQFF.

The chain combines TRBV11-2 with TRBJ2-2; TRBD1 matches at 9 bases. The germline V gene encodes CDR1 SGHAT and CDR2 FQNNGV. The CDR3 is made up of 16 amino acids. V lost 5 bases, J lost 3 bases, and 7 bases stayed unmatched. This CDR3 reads CASSEDRGSDTGELFF. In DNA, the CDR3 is TGTGCCAGCAGCGAAGACAGGGGGAGTGACACCGGGGAGCTGTTTTTT.

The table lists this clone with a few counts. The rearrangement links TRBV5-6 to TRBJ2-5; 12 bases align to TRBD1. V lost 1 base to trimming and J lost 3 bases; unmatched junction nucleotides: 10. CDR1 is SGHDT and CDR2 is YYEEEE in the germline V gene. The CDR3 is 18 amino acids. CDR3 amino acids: CASSLFGAGTGGEETQYF. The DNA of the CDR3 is TGTGCCAGCAGCTTGTTTGGGGCCGGGACAGGGGGCGAAGAGACCCAGTACTTC.

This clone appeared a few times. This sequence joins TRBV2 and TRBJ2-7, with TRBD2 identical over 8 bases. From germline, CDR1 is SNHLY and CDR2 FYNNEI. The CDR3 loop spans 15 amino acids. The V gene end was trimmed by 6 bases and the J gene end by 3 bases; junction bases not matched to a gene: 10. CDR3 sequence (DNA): TGTGCCAGCAGCCCAGATTTGGCGGGAGGCTACGAGCAGTACGTC. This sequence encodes CASSPDLAGGYEQYV.

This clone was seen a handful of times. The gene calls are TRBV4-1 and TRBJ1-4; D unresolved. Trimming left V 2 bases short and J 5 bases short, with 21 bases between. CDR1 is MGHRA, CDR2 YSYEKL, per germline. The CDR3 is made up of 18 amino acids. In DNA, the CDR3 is TGCGCCAGCAGCCAAAACCCCACGGCCGACTTCTTCAATGAAAAACTGTTTTTT. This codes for CASSQNPTADFFNEKLFF.

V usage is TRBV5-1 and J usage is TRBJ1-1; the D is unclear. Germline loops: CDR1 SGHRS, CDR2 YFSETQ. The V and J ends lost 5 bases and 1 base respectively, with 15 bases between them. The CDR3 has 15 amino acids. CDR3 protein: CASRRREATNTEAFF. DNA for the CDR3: TGCGCCAGCAGGAGGAGAGAGGCAACGAACACTGAAGCTTTCTTT.

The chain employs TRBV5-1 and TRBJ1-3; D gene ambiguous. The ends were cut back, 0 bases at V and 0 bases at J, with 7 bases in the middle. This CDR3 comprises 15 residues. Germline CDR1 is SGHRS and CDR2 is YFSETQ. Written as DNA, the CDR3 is TGCGCCAGCAGCTTGGATGTGAGCTCTGGAAACACCATATATTTT. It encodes CASSLDVSSGNTIYF.

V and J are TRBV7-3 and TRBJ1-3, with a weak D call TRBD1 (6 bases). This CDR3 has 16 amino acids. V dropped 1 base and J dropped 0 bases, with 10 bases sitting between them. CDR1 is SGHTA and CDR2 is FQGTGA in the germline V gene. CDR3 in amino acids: CASSLRGQNSGNTIYF. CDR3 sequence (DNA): TGTGCCAGCAGCTTAAGGGGGCAGAACTCTGGAAACACCATATATTTT.

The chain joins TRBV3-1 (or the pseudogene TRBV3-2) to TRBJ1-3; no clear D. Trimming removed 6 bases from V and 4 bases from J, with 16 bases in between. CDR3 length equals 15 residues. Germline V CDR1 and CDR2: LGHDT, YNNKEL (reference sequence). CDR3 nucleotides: TGTGCCAGCAGTCCGGGAGGAGCTCTAGGAAACACCATATATTTT. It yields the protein CASSPGGALGNTIYF.

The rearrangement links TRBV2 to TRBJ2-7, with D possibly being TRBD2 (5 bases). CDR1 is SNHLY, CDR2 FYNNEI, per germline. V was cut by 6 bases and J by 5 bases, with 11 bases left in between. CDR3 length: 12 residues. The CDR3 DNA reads TGTGCCAGCAGCTATAGCGTAAACGAGCAGTACTTC. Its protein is CASSYSVNEQYF.

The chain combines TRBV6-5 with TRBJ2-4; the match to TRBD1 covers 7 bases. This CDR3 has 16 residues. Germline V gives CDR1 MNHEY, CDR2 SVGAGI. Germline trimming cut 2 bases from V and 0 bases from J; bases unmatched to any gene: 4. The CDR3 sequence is CASSYGQALAKNIQYF. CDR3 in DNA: TGTGCCAGCAGTTACGGACAGGCTTTAGCCAAAAACATTCAGTACTTC.

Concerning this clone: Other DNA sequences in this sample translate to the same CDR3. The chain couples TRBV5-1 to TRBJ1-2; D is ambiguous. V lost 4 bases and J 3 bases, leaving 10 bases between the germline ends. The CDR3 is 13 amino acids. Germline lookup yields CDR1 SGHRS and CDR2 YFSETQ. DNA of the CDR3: TGCGCCAGCAGCAGCGACGGAGACTATGGCTACACCTTC. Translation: CASSSDGDYGYTF.

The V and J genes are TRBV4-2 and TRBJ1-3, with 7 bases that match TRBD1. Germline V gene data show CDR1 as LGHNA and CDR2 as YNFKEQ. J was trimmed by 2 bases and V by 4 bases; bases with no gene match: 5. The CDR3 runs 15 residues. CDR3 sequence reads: CASSPETGPGNTIYF. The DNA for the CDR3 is TGTGCCAGCAGCCCGGAGACAGGGCCTGGAAACACCATATATTTT.

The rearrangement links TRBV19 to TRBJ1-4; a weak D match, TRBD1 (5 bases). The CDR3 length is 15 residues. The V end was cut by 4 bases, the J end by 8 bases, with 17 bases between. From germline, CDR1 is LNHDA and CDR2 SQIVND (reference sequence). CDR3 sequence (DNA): TGTGCCAGTAGTAGCCCCCAGGGATTCGAGGAAAAACTGTTTTTT. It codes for CASSSPQGFEEKLFF.

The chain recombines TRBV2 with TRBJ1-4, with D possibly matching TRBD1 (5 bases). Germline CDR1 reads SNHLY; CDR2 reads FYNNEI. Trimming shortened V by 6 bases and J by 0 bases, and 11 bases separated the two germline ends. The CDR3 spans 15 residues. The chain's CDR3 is CASRVGTATNEKLFF. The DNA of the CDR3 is TGTGCCAGCAGAGTTGGGACTGCAACTAATGAAAAACTGTTTTTT.

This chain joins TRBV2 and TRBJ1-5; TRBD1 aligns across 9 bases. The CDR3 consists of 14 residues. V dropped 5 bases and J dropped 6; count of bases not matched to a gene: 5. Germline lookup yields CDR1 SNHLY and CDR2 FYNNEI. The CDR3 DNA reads TGTGCCAGCAGTCGACAGGGGGTGGGTCAGCCCCAGCATTTT. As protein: CASSRQGVGQPQHF. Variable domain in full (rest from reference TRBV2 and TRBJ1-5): EPEVTQTPSHQVTQMGQEVILRCVPISNHLYFYWYRQILGQKVEFLVSFYNNEISEKSEIFDDQFSVERPDGSNFTLKIRSTKLEDSAMYFCASSRQGVGQPQHFGDGTRLSIL.

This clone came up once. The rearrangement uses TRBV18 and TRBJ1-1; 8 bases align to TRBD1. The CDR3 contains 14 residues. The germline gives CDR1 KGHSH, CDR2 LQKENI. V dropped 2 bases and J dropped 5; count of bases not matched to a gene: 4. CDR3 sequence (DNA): TGTGCCAGCTCACCAACAGGGGGAGTGACTGAAGCTTTCTTT. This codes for CASSPTGGVTEAFF.

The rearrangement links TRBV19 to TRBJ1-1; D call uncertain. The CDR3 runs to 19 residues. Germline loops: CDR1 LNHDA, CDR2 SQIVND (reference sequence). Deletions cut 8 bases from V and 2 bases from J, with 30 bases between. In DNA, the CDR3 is TGTGCCAGTTCTCCTCGATCCCTTTCGACACCACAATCTAACACTGAAGCTTTCTTT. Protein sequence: CASSPRSLSTPQSNTEAFF.

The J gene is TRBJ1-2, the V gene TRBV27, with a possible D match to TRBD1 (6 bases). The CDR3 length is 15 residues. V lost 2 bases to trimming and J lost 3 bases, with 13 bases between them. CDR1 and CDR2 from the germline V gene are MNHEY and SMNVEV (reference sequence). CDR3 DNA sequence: TGTGCCAGCAGTTTAAGCACAGGGAAAGACTATGGCTACACCTTC. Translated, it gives CASSLSTGKDYGYTF.